This TCR beta chain was documented in a study of blood T cells in healthy people across ages. Trimming cost V 1 base and J 0 bases, with 10 bases left between them. Germline V gives CDR1 DFQATT, CDR2 SNEGSKA (reference sequence). The CDR3 spans 15 residues. The second PCR ran roughly 6 to 11 cycles with a sample-barcoded 5' primer and J-beta primers. MiXCR was run by TCRdb on the 5' RACE reads, yielding one entry per CDR3 protein. The repertoire consists of some 890,000 distinct CDR3 sequences, with almost 30% occurring once and the leading ten covering roughly 10%. In its sample, this clonotype was seen many times. These sequences were also reported in another study, on T cells of mothers and their children. From that report: Each mother yielded more than 9.5 million TCR beta CDR3 reads. Each child yielded several million reads. Mothers and children who were related shared slightly more overlap than unrelated pairs, but not significantly more.

The sequenced sample consisted of blood. The chain recombines TRBV20-1 with TRBJ2-4; D not certain. The sequence was collected from a woman aged 40 to 49 in good health. CDR3 bases: TGCAGTGCTAGAGGTCTCCGGACAGCCAAAAACATTCAGTACTTC. Translation gives CSARGLRTAKNIQYF.